The 23 T cell receptor beta chains reported below all come from one sample, sequenced in a study of graft-versus-host responses after intestinal transplantation. Their cognate antigens are unknown. The protocol was immunoSEQ multiplex PCR, while the TCRdb copy is restricted to in-frame clones and leaves out a portion. This sample has fewer than 95,000 clones; about 90% occur once, and the top ten carry roughly 0.37%. The input for sequencing was unstimulated CD8+ T cells sorted from spleen or lymph node cells, taken before transplant. These receptor sequences come from a human donor who was the organ donor for an intestinal transplant.

The chain joins TRBV27 to TRBJ1-5; the D gene is possibly TRBD1 (6 bases). V was cut by 3 bases and J by 6 bases, with 9 bases left in between. The CDR3 sequence is 13 residues long. The V gene's germline CDR1 is MNHEY and CDR2 SMNVEV (reference sequence). CDR3 bases: TGTGCCAGCAGTTTTCAGGGGAGTCAGCCCCAGCATTTT. The encoded protein is CASSFQGSQPQHF.

J is TRBJ2-1 and V is TRBV9; D is possibly TRBD1 (6 bases). Germline values: CDR1 SGDLS, CDR2 YYNGEE. The CDR3 contains 17 residues. The ends were cut back, 2 bases at V and 5 bases at J, with 20 bases in the middle. The DNA of the CDR3 is TGTGCCAGCAGCGTGCCTCGGGATGGGGGCCCAGACAATGAGCAGTTCTTC. Protein sequence: CASSVPRDGGPDNEQFF.

The genes are TRBV27 and TRBJ1-3, with D unresolved. Germline values: CDR1 MNHEY, CDR2 SMNVEV (reference sequence). V was pared by 9 bases and J by 2 bases, with 5 bases between. This CDR3 region has 11 residues. Here the CDR3 reads CASTAGNTIYF. The CDR3 nucleotides are TGTGCCAGTACGGCTGGAAACACCATATATTTT.

This chain joins TRBV21-1 and TRBJ2-4; the table's D gene call, TRBD1, was not cross checked with the DNA. TRBV21-1 counts as a pseudogene. The CDR3 contains 12 residues. This CDR3 is CASSSRKNIQYF. Here the CDR3 DNA reads TGTGCCAGCTCGAGCAGGAAAAACATTCAGTACTTC.

This clone came up a few times. J is TRBJ1-3 and V is TRBV9; D call uncertain. V lost 3 bases and J 2 bases, leaving 9 bases between the germline ends. This CDR3 has 14 amino acids. Per the germline V gene, CDR1 is SGDLS and CDR2 is YYNGEE. The CDR3 bases are TGTGCCAGCAGCGCCTCGGGAACTGGAAACACCATATATTTT. Protein sequence: CASSASGTGNTIYF.

Details on this clone: Because the CDR3's place on the DNA is in doubt, the DNA is left out and the CDR3 is given as listed by TCRdb. The chain combines TRBV6-1 with TRBJ1-4; the tabulated D call, TRBD1, remains unverified against the DNA. The CDR3 has 15 amino acids, counting both end residues. In germline, CDR1 is MNHNS, CDR2 SASEGT. The CDR3 sequence: CASILGTGLSEKLFF.

In this sample, this clone turned up once. The chain has TRBV13 and TRBJ1-3; D possibly corresponds to TRBD1 (5 bases). This CDR3 comprises 16 residues. Germline loops: CDR1 PRHDT, CDR2 FYEKMQ (reference sequence). V was cut by 1 base and J by 0 bases, with 10 bases left in between. CDR3 loop: CASSLDRSPSGNTIYF. CDR3 sequence (DNA): TGTGCCAGCAGCTTAGACAGGTCCCCCTCTGGAAACACCATATATTTT.

J is TRBJ1-1 and V is TRBV19, with TRBD1 matching over 11 bases. The trim removed 9 bases at V and 3 bases at J, leaving 3 bases unmatched. This CDR3 spans 13 amino acids. Germline values: CDR1 LNHDA, CDR2 SQIVND (reference sequence). Written as DNA, the CDR3 is TGTGCCAGCTCGGACAGGGGGCACACTGAAGCTTTCTTT. Protein sequence: CASSDRGHTEAFF.

The rearrangement uses TRBV9 and TRBJ2-7, with D possibly matching TRBD2 (7 bases). The CDR3 runs to 14 residues. Germline-derived CDR1 and CDR2 are SGDLS and YYNGEE. Trimming removed 0 bases at V and 2 bases at J, with 9 bases between. CDR3 sequence reads: CASSVAGGTYEQYF. The CDR3 region has the DNA TGTGCCAGCAGCGTAGCGGGGGGCACCTACGAGCAGTACTTC.

This chain joins TRBV4-3 and TRBJ2-3; 7 bases align to TRBD2. V lost 4 bases to trimming and J lost 5 bases; unmatched junction nucleotides: 0. Germline CDR1 LGHNA, CDR2 YSLEER. CDR3 length: 12 amino acids. The CDR3 is CASSPGGDTQYF. CDR3 nucleotide sequence: TGCGCCAGCAGCCCGGGGGGAGATACGCAGTATTTT.

This chain connects TRBV5-8 to TRBJ1-1, with D uncertain. This CDR3 region has 14 residues. The germline V and J ends were trimmed by 4 bases and 4 bases, with 14 bases remaining between them. Per germline, CDR1 SGHTS and CDR2 YDEGEE. The CDR3 protein is CASSLTGLGTEAFF. CDR3 coding DNA: TGTGCCAGCAGCCTGACGGGTTTAGGCACTGAAGCTTTCTTT.

The chain carries TRBV5-6 and TRBJ1-5; 7 bases agree with TRBD1. There are 14 residues in the CDR3. Germline V CDR1 and CDR2: SGHDT, YYEEEE. The trim removed 4 bases at V and 4 bases at J, leaving 5 bases unmatched. Here the CDR3 DNA reads TGTGCCAGCAGCGTCCGGGACAGTAATCAGCCCCAGCATTTT. This gives the protein CASSVRDSNQPQHF.

This clone has a handful of counts. The chain has TRBV6-1 and TRBJ1-1; maybe TRBD1 (5 bases). CDR3 length: 15 amino acids. The germline V gene encodes CDR1 MNHNS and CDR2 SASEGT. Trimming removed 6 bases at V and 3 bases at J, with 17 bases between. DNA for the CDR3: TGTGCCAGCAGCCCTTGGCAGGGTACCTACACTGAAGCTTTCTTT. This sequence encodes CASSPWQGTYTEAFF.

This chain joins TRBV19 and TRBJ2-7; 9 bases map to TRBD1. The CDR3 covers 14 residues. The V gene end was trimmed by 5 bases and the J gene end by 4 bases; junction bases not matched to a gene: 6. Germline CDR1 reads LNHDA; CDR2 reads SQIVND (reference sequence). CDR3 in amino acids: CASSLTGGIYEQYF. The CDR3 DNA reads TGTGCCAGTAGTTTGACAGGGGGTATATACGAGCAGTACTTC. Drawing the rest from reference TRBV19 and TRBJ2-7, the complete variable domain is DGGITQSPKYLFRKEGQNVTLSCEQNLNHDAMYWYRQDPGQGLRLIYYSQIVNDFQKGDIAEGYSVSREKKESFPLTVTSAQKNPTAFYLCASSLTGGIYEQYFGPGTRLTVT.

The rearrangement links TRBV14 to TRBJ1-5, with 9 nucleotides matching TRBD1. The CDR3 spans 17 residues. With V trimmed by 6 bases and J by 7 bases, 16 bases remained unmatched. Germline values: CDR1 SGHDN, CDR2 FVKESK. In DNA, the CDR3 is TGTGCCAGCAGGCCGGGACAGGGTACGCCGTCGGGCCAGCCCCAGCATTTT. Its protein product is CASRPGQGTPSGQPQHF.

The chain has TRBV13 and TRBJ1-4, with a weak D call TRBD1 (6 bases). Trimming removed 3 bases from V and 8 bases from J, with 7 bases in between. The CDR3 length is 12 residues. Germline CDR1 PRHDT, CDR2 FYEKMQ (reference sequence). For the CDR3, the DNA is TGTGCCAGCAGCTTGGACAGAGAAAAACTGTTTTTT. This encodes CASSLDREKLFF.

This clone was recorded once. The chain uses TRBV14 and TRBJ2-5; TRBD1 is a possible D gene (6 bases). This CDR3 has 16 residues. V gave up 1 base and J gave up 5 bases, with 17 bases separating them. Germline assignment: CDR1 SGHDN and CDR2 FVKESK. The CDR3 bases are TGTGCCAGCAGCCAAGTCCCAGGGGCCAAGGCCGAGACCCAGTACTTC. Protein sequence: CASSQVPGAKAETQYF.

CDR3 coding DNA: TGCGCCAGCACAAGCCCCAGCGCCTTTGCAACTAATGAAAAACTGTTTTTT. Translating it yields CASTSPSAFATNEKLFF. The gene calls are TRBV10-1 and TRBJ1-4; no definite D call. CDR3 length equals 17 residues. Germline V gives CDR1 WNHNN, CDR2 SYGVQD (reference sequence). V gave up 7 bases and J gave up 0 bases, with 18 bases separating them.

The chain links TRBV4-2 to TRBJ1-5; D remains unclear. Germline V gene lookup returns CDR1 LGHNA and CDR2 YNFKEQ. CDR3 length: 15 amino acids. Trimming removed 5 bases from V and 3 bases from J, with 14 bases in between. CDR3 amino acids: CASSYTTGVNQPQHF. The CDR3 DNA reads as TGTGCCAGCAGCTACACCACCGGGGTCAATCAGCCCCAGCATTTT.

The chain carries TRBV6-5 and TRBJ2-1, with TRBD2 matching 11 bases. Germline lookup yields CDR1 MNHEY and CDR2 SVGAGI. CDR3 length equals 14 residues. Trimming cost V 7 bases and J 6 bases; bases outside gene matches: 5. CDR3 in DNA: TGTGCCAGCACGGGTAGCGGGGGGGCCAATGAGCAGTTCTTC. Translation: CASTGSGGANEQFF.

This chain joins TRBV4-1 and TRBJ2-5, with D perhaps matching TRBD1 (6 bases). This CDR3 is 15 amino acids long. Trimming removed 3 bases from V and 5 bases from J, with 16 bases in between. From germline, CDR1 is MGHRA and CDR2 YSYEKL. In nucleotides, the CDR3 is TGCGCCAGCAGCCACCGACAGGCAGATGGGGAGACCCAGTACTTC. The encoded protein is CASSHRQADGETQYF.

The chain joins TRBV7-9 to TRBJ1-2; TRBD1 might be the D (6 bases). Germline values: CDR1 SEHNR, CDR2 FQNEAQ (reference sequence). The CDR3 consists of 13 residues. Trimming took off 4 bases at V and 3 bases at J, with 9 bases between the two ends. DNA of the CDR3: TGTGCCAGCAGCTCAGGGGAGTACTATGGCTACACCTTC. Protein sequence: CASSSGEYYGYTF. The full variable domain, with the rest looked up from reference TRBV7-9 and TRBJ1-2, is DTGVSQNPRHKITKRGQNVTFRCDPISEHNRLYWYRQTLGQGPEFLTYFQNEAQLEKSRLLSDRFSAERPKGSFSTLEIQRTEQGDSAMYLCASSSGEYYGYTFGSGTRLTVV.

The chain's CDR3 is CASSQGLVALAEQYF. The CDR3 DNA sequence: TGCGCCAGCAGCCAAGGTCTTGTTGCTTTAGCCGAGCAGTACTTC. The chain couples TRBV4-1 to TRBJ2-7; D unclear. Germline values: CDR1 MGHRA, CDR2 YSYEKL. There are 15 residues in the CDR3. The germline V and J ends were trimmed by 1 base and 6 bases, with 16 bases remaining between them.